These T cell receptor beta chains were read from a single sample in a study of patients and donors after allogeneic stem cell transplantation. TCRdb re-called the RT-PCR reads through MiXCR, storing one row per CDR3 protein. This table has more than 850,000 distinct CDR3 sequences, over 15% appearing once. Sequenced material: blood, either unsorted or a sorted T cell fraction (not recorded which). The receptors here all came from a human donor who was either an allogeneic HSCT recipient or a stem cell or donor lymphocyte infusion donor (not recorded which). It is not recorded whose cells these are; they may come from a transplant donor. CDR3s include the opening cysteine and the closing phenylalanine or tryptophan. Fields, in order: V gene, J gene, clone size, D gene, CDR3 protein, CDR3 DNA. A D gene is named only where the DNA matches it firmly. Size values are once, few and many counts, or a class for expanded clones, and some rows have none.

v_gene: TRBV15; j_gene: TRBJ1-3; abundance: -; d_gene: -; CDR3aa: CATSTGGSDNTIYF; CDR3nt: TGTGCCACCAGCACCGGTGGGTCCGACAACACCATATATTTT
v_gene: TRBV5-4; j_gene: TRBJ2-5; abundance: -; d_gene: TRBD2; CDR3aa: CASRASGRRQETQYF; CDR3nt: TGTGCCAGCAGGGCTAGCGGGAGGCGCCAAGAGACCCAGTACTTC
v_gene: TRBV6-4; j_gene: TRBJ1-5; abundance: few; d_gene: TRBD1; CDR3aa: CASSGDRAKPQHF; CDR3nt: TGTGCCAGCAGCGGGGACAGGGCTAAGCCCCAGCATTTT
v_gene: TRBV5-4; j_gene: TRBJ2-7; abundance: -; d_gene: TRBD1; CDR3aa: CASSFRDRGDEQYF; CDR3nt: TGTGCCAGCAGCTTCCGGGACAGGGGGGACGAGCAGTACTTC
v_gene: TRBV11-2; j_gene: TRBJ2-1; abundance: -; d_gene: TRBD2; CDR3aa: CASSLTSGGHGSYNEQFF; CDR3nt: TGTGCCAGCAGCTTGACTAGCGGGGGGCACGGCTCCTACAATGAGCAGTTCTTC
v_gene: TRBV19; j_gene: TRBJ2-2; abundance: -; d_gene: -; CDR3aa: CASSLAKTGELFF; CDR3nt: TGTGCCAGTAGTCTCGCAAAGACCGGGGAGCTGTTTTTT
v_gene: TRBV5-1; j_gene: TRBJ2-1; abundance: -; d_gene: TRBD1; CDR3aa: CASSDPGQGANEQFF; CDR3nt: TGCGCCAGCAGCGACCCGGGACAGGGGGCAAATGAGCAGTTCTTC
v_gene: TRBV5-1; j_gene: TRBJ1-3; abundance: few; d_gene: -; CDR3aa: CASSLGVLGEGNTIYF; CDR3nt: TGCGCCAGCAGCCTCGGCGTACTTGGGGAAGGAAACACCATATATTTT
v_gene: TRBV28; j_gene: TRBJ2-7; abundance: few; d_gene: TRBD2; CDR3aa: CASSLGSSGRGNKYF; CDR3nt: TGTGCCAGCAGTTTAGGATCTAGCGGGAGAGGGAATAAATACTTC
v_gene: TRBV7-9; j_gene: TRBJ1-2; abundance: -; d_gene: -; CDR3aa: CASSLAVGSEYGYTF; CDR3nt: TGTGCCAGCAGCTTAGCCGTGGGCTCGGAGTATGGCTACACCTTC
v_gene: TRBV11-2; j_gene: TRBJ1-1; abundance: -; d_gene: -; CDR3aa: CASSLEHGLNTEAFF; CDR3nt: TGTGCCAGCAGCTTAGAACACGGATTGAACACTGAAGCTTTCTTT
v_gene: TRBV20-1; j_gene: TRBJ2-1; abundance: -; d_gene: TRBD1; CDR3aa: CSARDTLGGWNNEQFF; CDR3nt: TGCAGTGCTAGAGATACCCTAGGGGGCTGGAACAATGAGCAGTTCTTC
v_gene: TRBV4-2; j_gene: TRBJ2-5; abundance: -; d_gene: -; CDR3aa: CASSQGAGYGETQYF; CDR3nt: TGTGCCAGCAGCCAAGGGGCGGGGTACGGGGAGACCCAGTACTTC
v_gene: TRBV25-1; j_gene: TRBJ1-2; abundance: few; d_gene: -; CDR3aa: CASSELGRGSSANYGYTF; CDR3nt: TGTGCCAGCAGTGAATTGGGCCGTGGCAGTAGTGCTAACTATGGCTACACCTTC
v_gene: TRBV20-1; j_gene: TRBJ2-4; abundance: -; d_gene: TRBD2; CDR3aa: CSARDPGTSGRSYIQYF; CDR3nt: TGCAGTGCTAGAGATCCAGGGACTAGCGGGAGGAGTTACATTCAGTACTTC
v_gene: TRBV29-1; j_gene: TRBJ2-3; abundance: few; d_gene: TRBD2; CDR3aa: CSVETSGGTDTQYF; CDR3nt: TGCAGCGTTGAGACTAGCGGAGGGACAGATACGCAGTATTTT
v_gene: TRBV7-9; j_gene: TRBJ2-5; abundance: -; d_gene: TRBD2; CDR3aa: CASRSSGTSSETQYF; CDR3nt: TGTGCCAGCAGATCCTCCGGGACTAGCAGTGAGACCCAGTACTTC
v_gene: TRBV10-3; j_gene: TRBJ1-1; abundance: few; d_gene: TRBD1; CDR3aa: CAISGTRTGRNTEAFF; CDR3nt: TGTGCCATCAGTGGGACCCGGACAGGACGGAACACTGAAGCTTTCTTT
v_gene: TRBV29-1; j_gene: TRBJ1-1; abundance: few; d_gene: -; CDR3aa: CSVRVMAEAFF; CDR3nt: TGCAGCGTGAGGGTTATGGCTGAAGCTTTCTTT
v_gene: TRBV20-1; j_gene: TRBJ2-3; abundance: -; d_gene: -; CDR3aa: CSASSDTDTQYF; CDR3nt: TGCAGTGCTAGCAGCGACACAGATACGCAGTATTTT
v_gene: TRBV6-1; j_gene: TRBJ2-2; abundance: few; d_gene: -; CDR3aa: CASRSLSNTGELFF; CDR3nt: TGTGCCAGCAGGAGCCTTTCGAACACCGGGGAGCTGTTTTTT
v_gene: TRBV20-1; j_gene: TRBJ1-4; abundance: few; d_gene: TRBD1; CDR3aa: CSAWTGGGEKLFF; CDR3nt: TGCAGTGCCTGGACAGGGGGAGGGGAAAAACTGTTTTTT
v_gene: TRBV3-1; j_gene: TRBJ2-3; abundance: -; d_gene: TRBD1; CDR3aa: CASSQQGAGTDTQYF; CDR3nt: TGTGCCAGCAGCCAGCAGGGGGCGGGCACAGATACGCAGTATTTT
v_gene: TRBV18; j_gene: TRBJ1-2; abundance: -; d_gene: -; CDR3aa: CASSPNQGFLLGYTF; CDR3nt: TGTGCCAGCTCACCAAACCAGGGGTTCCTTCTTGGCTACACCTTC
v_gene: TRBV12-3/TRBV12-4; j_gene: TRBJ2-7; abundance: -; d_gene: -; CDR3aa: CASSGGLRILEQYF; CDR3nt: TGTGCCAGCAGTGGGGGTCTACGGATCCTCGAGCAGTACTTC
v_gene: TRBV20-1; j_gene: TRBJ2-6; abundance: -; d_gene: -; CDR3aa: CSARSSGAATTGANVLTF; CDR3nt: TGCAGTGCTAGGAGCTCCGGAGCAGCCACAACTGGGGCCAACGTCCTGACTTTC
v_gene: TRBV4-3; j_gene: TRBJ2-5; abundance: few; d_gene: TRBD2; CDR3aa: CASSQARGWSGGQQETQYF; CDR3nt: TGCGCCAGCAGCCAAGCGCGGGGATGGAGCGGGGGGCAGCAAGAGACCCAGTACTTC
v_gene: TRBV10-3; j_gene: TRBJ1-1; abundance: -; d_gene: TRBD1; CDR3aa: CAISEGQGANTEAFF; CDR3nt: TGTGCCATCAGTGAGGGACAGGGGGCAAACACTGAAGCTTTCTTT
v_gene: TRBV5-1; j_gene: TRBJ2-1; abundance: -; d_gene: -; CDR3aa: CASSFLSRTAFNEQFF; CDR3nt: TGCGCCAGCAGCTTTTTGTCCAGGACAGCCTTTAATGAGCAGTTCTTC
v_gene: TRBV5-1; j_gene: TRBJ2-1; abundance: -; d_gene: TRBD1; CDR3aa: CASTLDRGLTIDEQFF; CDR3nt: TGCGCCAGCACCCTGGACAGGGGGCTTACGATCGATGAGCAGTTCTTC
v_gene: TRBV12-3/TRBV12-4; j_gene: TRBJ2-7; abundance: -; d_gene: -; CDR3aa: CASSPGPGSAYEQYF; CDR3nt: TGTGCCAGCAGTCCTGGGCCAGGGTCAGCCTACGAGCAGTACTTC
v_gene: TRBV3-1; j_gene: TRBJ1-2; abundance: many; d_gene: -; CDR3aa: CASSLRGGDYGYTF; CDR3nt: TGTGCCAGCAGCCTAAGGGGGGGGGACTATGGCTACACCTTC
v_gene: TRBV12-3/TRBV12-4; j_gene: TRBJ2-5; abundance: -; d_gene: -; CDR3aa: CASSAQSGETQYF; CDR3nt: TGTGCCAGCAGTGCCCAGTCGGGAGAGACCCAGTACTTC
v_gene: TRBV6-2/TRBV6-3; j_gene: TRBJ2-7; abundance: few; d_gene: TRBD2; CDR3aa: CASSYSLPGLVYEQYF; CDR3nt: TGTGCCAGCAGTTACTCTTTACCGGGACTAGTCTACGAGCAGTACTTC
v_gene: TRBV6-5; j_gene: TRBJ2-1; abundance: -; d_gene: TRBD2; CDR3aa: CASSYNLAGGTGEQFF; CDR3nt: TGTGCCAGCAGTTACAACTTAGCGGGAGGAACGGGGGAGCAGTTCTTC
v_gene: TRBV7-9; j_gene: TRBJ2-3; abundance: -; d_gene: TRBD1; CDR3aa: CASSLGGTGDPTDTQYF; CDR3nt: TGTGCCAGCAGCTTAGGAGGGACAGGGGATCCCACAGATACGCAGTATTTT
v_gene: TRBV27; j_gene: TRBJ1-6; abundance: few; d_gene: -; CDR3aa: CASSLSWHSNSPLHF; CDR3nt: TGTGCCAGCAGTTTATCGTGGCACTCCAATTCACCCCTCCACTTT
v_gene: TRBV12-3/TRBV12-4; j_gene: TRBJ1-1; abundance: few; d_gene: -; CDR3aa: CASSYREYTEAFF; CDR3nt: TGTGCCAGCAGTTACAGGGAGTACACTGAAGCTTTCTTT
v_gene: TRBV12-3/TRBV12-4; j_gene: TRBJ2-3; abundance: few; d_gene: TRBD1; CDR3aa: CASRRRDRGTDTQYF; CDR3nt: TGTGCCAGCAGAAGACGGGACAGGGGCACAGATACGCAGTATTTT
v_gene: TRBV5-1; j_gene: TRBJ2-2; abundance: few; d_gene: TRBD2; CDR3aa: CASSLTPSGSTGELFF; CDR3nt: TGCGCCAGCAGCTTGACTCCTAGCGGGTCAACCGGGGAGCTGTTTTTT
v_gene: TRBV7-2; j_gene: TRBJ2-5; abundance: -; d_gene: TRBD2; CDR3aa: CASSKALAGGKQETQYF; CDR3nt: TGTGCCAGCAGCAAGGCACTAGCGGGGGGGAAGCAAGAGACCCAGTACTTC
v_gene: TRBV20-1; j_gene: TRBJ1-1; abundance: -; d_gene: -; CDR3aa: CSATTEEAFF; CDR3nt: TGCAGTGCTACCACAGAGGAAGCTTTCTTT
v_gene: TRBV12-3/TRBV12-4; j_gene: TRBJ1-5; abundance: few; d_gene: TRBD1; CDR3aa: CASSFSMGQGPNPWNQPQHF; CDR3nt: TGTGCCAGCAGTTTTTCTATGGGACAGGGACCTAATCCCTGGAATCAGCCCCAGCATTTT
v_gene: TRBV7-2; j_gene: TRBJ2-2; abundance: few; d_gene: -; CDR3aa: CASSNRGFNGELFF; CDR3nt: TGTGCCAGCAGTAACCGGGGGTTTAACGGGGAGCTGTTTTTT
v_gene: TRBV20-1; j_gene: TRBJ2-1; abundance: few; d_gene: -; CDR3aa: CSANSDNEQFF; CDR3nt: TGCAGTGCCAATTCCGACAATGAGCAGTTCTTC
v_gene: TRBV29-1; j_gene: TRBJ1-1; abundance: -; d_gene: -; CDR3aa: CSILRSGRAEAFF; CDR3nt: TGCAGCATCCTTCGGTCGGGGAGGGCTGAAGCTTTCTTT
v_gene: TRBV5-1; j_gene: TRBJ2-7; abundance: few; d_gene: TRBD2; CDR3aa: CASSLSGSNNEQYF; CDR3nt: TGCGCCAGCAGCTTGAGCGGGAGTAACAACGAGCAGTACTTC
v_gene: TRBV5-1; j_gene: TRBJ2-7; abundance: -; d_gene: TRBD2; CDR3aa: CASSLGRLAGLSYEQYF; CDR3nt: TGCGCCAGCAGCTTGGGGAGACTAGCGGGACTTTCCTACGAGCAGTACTTC
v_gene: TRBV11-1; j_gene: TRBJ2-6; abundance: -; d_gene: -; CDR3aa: CASSLLPGQHSGANVLTF; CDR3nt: TGTGCCAGCAGCTTATTACCAGGGCAGCACTCTGGGGCCAACGTCCTGACTTTC
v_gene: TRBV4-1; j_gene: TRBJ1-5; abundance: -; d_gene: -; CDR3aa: CASSQTPTESNQPQHF; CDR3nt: TGCGCCAGCAGCCAAACCCCGACAGAAAGCAATCAGCCCCAGCATTTT
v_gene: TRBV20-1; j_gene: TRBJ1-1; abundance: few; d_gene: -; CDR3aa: CSARANSRDTEAFF; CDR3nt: TGCAGTGCTAGAGCGAACAGCCGGGACACTGAAGCTTTCTTT
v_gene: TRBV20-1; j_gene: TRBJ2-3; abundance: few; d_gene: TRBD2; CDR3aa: CSALSGGSADTQYF; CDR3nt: TGCAGTGCACTTAGCGGGGGTTCCGCAGATACGCAGTATTTT
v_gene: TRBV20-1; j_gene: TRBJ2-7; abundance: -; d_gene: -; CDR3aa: CSARARTISYPHEQYF; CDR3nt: TGCAGTGCTAGAGCCAGGACAATCTCATACCCCCACGAGCAGTACTTC
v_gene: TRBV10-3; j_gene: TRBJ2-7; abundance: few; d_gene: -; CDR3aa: CAIGGEGTLEIISYEQYF; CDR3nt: TGTGCCATCGGGGGGGAGGGGACACTAGAAATAATCTCCTACGAGCAGTACTTC
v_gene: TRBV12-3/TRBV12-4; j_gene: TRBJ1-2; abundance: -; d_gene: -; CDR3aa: CASSPAQGAYGYTF; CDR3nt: TGTGCCAGCAGCCCCGCCCAGGGTGCCTATGGCTACACCTTC
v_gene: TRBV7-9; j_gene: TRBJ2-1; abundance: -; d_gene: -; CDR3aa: CASSPRPQGGKQFF; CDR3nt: TGTGCCAGCAGCCCGCGCCCCCAGGGCGGTAAGCAGTTCTTC
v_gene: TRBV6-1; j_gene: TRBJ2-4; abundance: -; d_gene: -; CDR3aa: CASSPRSSKNIQYF; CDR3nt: TGTGCCAGCAGCCCCCGGAGCTCCAAAAACATTCAGTACTTC
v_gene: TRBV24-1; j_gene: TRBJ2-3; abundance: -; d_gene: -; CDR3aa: CATSGALADTQYF; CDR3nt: TGTGCCACCAGTGGGGCCCTAGCAGATACGCAGTATTTT
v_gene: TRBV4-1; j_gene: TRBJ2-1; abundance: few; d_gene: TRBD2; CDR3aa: CASSQVLLADNEQFF; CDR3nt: TGCGCCAGCAGCCAAGTTTTACTAGCGGACAATGAGCAGTTCTTC
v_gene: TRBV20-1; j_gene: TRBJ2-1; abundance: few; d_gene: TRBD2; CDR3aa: CSARKPSGSYNEQFF; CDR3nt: TGCAGTGCTAGGAAGCCTAGCGGCTCCTACAATGAGCAGTTCTTC